These 3 T cell receptor beta chains originate from one sample sequenced in a study of graft-versus-host responses after intestinal transplantation. TCRdb's copy holds only in-frame clones and misses some; the assay was immunoSEQ multiplex PCR. Of approximately 99,000 clones listed, about nine tenths were seen once; the top ten hold roughly 0.07%. The antigens of these receptors remain unknown. Here the sequenced sample was unstimulated CD8+ T cells sorted from spleen or lymph node cells, taken before transplant. The receptors stem from a human donor who was the organ donor for an intestinal transplant.

The chain employs TRBV10-1 and TRBJ2-5; D gene ambiguous. The J call may be faulty, since TRBJ2-7 better matches the DNA end. CDR3 length: 14 residues. CDR1 is WNHNN, CDR2 SYGVQD, per germline (reference sequence). In DNA, the CDR3 is TGCGCCAGCAGTGAGGTTTACGACACCGACGAGCAGTACTTC. Translating gives CASSEVYDTDEQYF.

This clone was observed a single time. CDR3 sequence: CASSFRDREFFFGYTF. In nucleotides, the CDR3 is TGTGCCAGCAGTTTCAGGGACAGGGAGTTTTTCTTCGGCTACACCTTC. The chain has TRBV28 and TRBJ1-2; 9 bases line up with TRBD1. Germline V gives CDR1 MDHEN, CDR2 SYDVKM. This CDR3 spans 16 amino acids. V lost 3 bases, J lost 8 bases, and 13 bases stayed unmatched.

This chain links TRBV4-1 with TRBJ2-3, with 9 bases that match TRBD2. The V gene end was trimmed by 0 bases and the J gene end by 4 bases; junction bases not matched to a gene: 5. The CDR3 is 16 amino acids. Germline CDR1 MGHRA, CDR2 YSYEKL. The CDR3 region has the DNA TGCGCCAGCAGCCAAGATGCGGGAGGGCCCGCAGATACGCAGTATTTT. Protein product: CASSQDAGGPADTQYF.